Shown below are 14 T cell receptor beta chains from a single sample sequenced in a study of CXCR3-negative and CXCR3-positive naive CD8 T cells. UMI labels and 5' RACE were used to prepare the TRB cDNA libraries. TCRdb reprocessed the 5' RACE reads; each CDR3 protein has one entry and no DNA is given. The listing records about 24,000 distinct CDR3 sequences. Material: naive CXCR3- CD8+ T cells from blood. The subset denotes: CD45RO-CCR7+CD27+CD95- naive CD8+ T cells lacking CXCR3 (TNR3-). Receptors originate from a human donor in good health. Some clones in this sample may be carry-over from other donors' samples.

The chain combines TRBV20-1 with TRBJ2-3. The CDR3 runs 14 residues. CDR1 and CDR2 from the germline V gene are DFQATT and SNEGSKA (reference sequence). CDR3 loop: CSATDDVGTDTQYF.

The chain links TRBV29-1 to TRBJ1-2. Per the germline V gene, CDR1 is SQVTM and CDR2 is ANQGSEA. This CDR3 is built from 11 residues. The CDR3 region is CSVEIDYGYTF.

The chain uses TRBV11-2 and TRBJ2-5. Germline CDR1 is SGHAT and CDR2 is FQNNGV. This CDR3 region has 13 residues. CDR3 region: CASSLWRQETQYF.

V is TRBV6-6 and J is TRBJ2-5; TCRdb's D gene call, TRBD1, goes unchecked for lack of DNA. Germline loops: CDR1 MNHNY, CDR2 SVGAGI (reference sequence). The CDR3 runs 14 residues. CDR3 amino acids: CASSYPTGEETQYF.

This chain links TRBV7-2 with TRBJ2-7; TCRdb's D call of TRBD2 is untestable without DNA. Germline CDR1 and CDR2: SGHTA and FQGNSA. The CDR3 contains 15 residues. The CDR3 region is CASSSGGAAVLEQYF.

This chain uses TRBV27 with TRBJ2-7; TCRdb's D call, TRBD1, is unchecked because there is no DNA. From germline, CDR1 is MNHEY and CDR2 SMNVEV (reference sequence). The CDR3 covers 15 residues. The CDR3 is CASRTRHQGLLEQYF.

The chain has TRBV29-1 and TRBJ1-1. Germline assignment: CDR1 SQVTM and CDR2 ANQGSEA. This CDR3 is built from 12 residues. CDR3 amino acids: CSVEDLNTEAFF. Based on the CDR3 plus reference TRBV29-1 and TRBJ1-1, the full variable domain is SAVISQKPSRDICQRGTSLTIQCQVDSQVTMMFWYRQQPGQSLTLIATANQGSEATYESGFVIDKFPISRPNLTFSTLTVSNMSPEDSSIYLCSVEDLNTEAFFGQGTRLTVV.

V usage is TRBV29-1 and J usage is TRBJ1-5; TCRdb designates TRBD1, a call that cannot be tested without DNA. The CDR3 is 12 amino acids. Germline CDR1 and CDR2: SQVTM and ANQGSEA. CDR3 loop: CSVGGFNQPQHF.

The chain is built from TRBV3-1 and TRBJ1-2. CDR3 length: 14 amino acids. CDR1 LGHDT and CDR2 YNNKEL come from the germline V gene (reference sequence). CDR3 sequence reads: CASSPSRRDYGYTF.

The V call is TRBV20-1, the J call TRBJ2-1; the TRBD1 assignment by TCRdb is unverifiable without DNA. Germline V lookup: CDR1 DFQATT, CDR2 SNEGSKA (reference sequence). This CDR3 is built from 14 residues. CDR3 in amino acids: CSADTGVGYNEQFF.

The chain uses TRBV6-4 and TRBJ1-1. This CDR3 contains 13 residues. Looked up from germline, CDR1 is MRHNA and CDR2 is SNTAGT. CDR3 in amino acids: CASSDGDGTEAFF.

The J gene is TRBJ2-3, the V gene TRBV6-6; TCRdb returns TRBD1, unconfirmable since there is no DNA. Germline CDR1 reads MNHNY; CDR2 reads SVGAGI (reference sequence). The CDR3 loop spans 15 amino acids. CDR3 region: CASSSRGESTDTQYF.

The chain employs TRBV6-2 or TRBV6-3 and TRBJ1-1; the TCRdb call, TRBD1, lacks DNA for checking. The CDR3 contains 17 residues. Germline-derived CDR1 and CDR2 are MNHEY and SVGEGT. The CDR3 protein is CASSYLPWDRGQTEAFF.

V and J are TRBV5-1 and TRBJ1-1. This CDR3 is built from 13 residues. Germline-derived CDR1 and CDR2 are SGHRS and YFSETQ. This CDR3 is CASSLDGDTEAFF.